This T cell receptor beta chain was profiled in a study of metastatic and nonmetastatic thyroid tumors. Germline CDR1 is SGHAT and CDR2 is FQNNGV. The CDR3 consists of 15 residues. V dropped 6 bases and J dropped 3 bases, with 18 bases sitting between them. Thyroid surgery was preceded by no treatment in any patient. This clone qualifies as medium-sized. TCRdb reprocessed the PCR reads using MiXCR. Of 17,000 or so clones in the sample, roughly 23% were seen once. The clonotype originates from a female donor with papillary thyroid cancer or a benign thyroid nodule (not recorded which). Some clones in this sample may be carry-over from other donors' samples. Source material: tumor tissue. The chain links TRBV11-2 to TRBJ2-7; the D gene is possibly TRBD1 (6 bases). The CDR3, as DNA: TGTGCCAGCAGGGAAACAGGGATGGGGCTCTACGAGCAGTACTTC. Translated: CASRETGMGLYEQYF.